This T cell receptor beta chain was profiled in a study of blood T cell repertoires in COVID-19. As for the study in general: Acute and convalescent COVID-19 specimens originated in the United States, Italy and Spain. PBMCs, B-cell-depleted T cells, or T cells provided the cDNA or gDNA that made up the material.

V was clipped by 0 bases and J by 8 bases; unmatched bases: 4. Germline-derived CDR1 and CDR2 are SGDLS and YYNGEE. The CDR3 covers 15 residues. The assay was immunoSEQ multiplex PCR, and TCRdb's table has in-frame clones only and misses some. The table includes roughly 100,000 clones, 70% to 90% detected once. What was sequenced was peripheral blood. V is TRBV9 and J is TRBJ1-4; 10 bases fit TRBD1. The clonotype originates from a man in his forties or fifties with active COVID-19. CDR3: CASSVGQGAREKLFF. The CDR3 region has the DNA TGTGCCAGCAGCGTAGGACAGGGGGCGAGGGAAAAACTGTTTTTT.